Below, 13 T cell receptor beta chains from the same sample are listed, as sequenced in a study of cytomegalovirus exposure and HLA in healthy donors. PCR involved 60 Vbeta and 13 Jbeta primers. Libraries were prepared by immunoSEQ multiplex PCR; TCRdb keeps only in-frame clonotypes and omits some of them. The table records 110,000 to 150,000 clones, 70% to 80% of them present only once. Source material: PBMCs. The receptor set was obtained from a man aged 18 to 30 in good health and CMV-seronegative.

V is TRBV19 and J is TRBJ1-1; the D is unclear. The CDR3 contains 15 residues. The germline gives CDR1 LNHDA, CDR2 SQIVND (reference sequence). The V gene lost 1 base and the J gene lost 5 bases, with 14 bases spanning the gap. The CDR3 here is CASSIGLTGKTEAFF. The DNA for the CDR3 is TGTGCCAGTAGTATAGGCTTAACGGGGAAAACTGAAGCTTTCTTT.

Regarding this clone: Likely a read error: the CDR3 ends without its conserved phenylalanine or tryptophan. This sequence joins TRBV5-1 and TRBJ1-4; the match to TRBD1 covers 7 bases. The CDR3 consists of 14 residues. Per germline, CDR1 SGHRS and CDR2 YFSETQ. V shed 0 bases, J shed 4 bases, and the junction held 0 bases outside the gene matches. DNA of the CDR3: TGCGCCAGCAGCTTGGGACAGGGTAATGAAAAACTGTTTGTT. The encoded protein is CASSLGQGNEKLFV.

This clone was recorded a few times. V usage is TRBV30 and J usage is TRBJ2-6; D gene unclear. The CDR3 is made up of 14 amino acids. Germline values: CDR1 GTSNPN, CDR2 SVGIG (reference sequence). The V end lost 5 bases, the J end lost 0 bases, and 8 bases lay between the germline ends. CDR3 in amino acids: CAWGRHSGANVLTF. The CDR3 nucleotides are TGTGCCTGGGGCAGGCACTCTGGGGCCAACGTCCTGACTTTC.

The chain is built from TRBV27 and TRBJ2-7; D not certain. Per the germline V gene, CDR1 is MNHEY and CDR2 is SMNVEV (reference sequence). The CDR3 is 13 amino acids. The ends were cut back, 4 bases at V and 4 bases at J, with 11 bases in the middle. The CDR3 coding sequence is TGTGCCAGCAGTTGGCAGGCGCGATACGAGCAGTACTTC. Encoded protein: CASSWQARYEQYF.

The chain recombines TRBV5-5 with TRBJ1-6; the D gene is possibly TRBD1 (5 bases). Trimming shortened V by 3 bases and J by 7 bases, and 14 bases separated the two germline ends. Looked up from germline, CDR1 is SGHKS and CDR2 is YYEKEE (reference sequence). The CDR3 covers 15 residues. The CDR3 reads CASSWGGQQNSPLHF. Written as DNA, the CDR3 is TGTGCCAGCAGCTGGGGCGGACAACAAAATTCACCCCTCCACTTT.

The chain couples TRBV9 to TRBJ2-2; no reliable D call. The V gene's germline CDR1 is SGDLS and CDR2 YYNGEE. This CDR3 contains 14 residues. Trimming shortened V by 2 bases and J by 1 base, and 6 bases separated the two germline ends. The CDR3 sequence: CASSVRMNTGELFF. Here the CDR3 DNA reads TGTGCCAGCAGCGTGAGGATGAACACCGGGGAGCTGTTTTTT. The full variable domain, its missing parts supplied by reference TRBV9 and TRBJ2-2, is DSGVTQTPKHLITATGQRVTLRCSPRSGDLSVYWYQQSLDQGLQFLIQYYNGEERAKGNILERFSAQQFPDLHSELNLSSLELGDSALYFCASSVRMNTGELFFGEGSRLTVL.

The J gene is TRBJ1-5, the V gene TRBV28; D perhaps matches TRBD1 (6 bases). V gave up 11 bases and J gave up 6 bases, with 14 bases separating them. This CDR3 contains 12 residues. The germline CDR1 and CDR2 sequences are MDHEN and SYDVKM. The CDR3 DNA reads as TGTGCCGCTATTACAGGGTTTCAGCCCCAGCATTTT. It encodes CAAITGFQPQHF.

V usage is TRBV5-4 and J usage is TRBJ2-7; a possible D gene is TRBD1 (6 bases). The CDR3 is made up of 15 amino acids. Germline lookup yields CDR1 SGHNT and CDR2 YYREEE (reference sequence). V lost 4 bases and J lost 7, with 21 bases in between. The CDR3 loop reads CASSPQGQGKIEQYF. The CDR3 nucleotides read TGTGCCAGCAGCCCCCAGGGGCAGGGAAAGATAGAGCAGTACTTC.

The chain couples TRBV6-1 to TRBJ2-7, with TRBD2 matching 11 bases. V dropped 4 bases and J dropped 4; count of bases not matched to a gene: 15. This CDR3 has 18 amino acids. The germline V gene encodes CDR1 MNHNS and CDR2 SASEGT. The CDR3 DNA reads as TGTGCCAGCAGTGGGTTGGGGACTAGCGGTCGAAATTTATACGAGCAGTACTTC. The encoded protein is CASSGLGTSGRNLYEQYF.

The rearrangement joins TRBV19 to TRBJ1-4; 9 bases agree with TRBD1. Germline trimming cut 5 bases from V and 7 bases from J; bases unmatched to any gene: 8. CDR1 LNHDA and CDR2 SQIVND come from the germline V gene (reference sequence). The CDR3 is made up of 15 amino acids. The CDR3 DNA sequence: TGTGCCAGTAGTTCACAGACAGGGGGTGGTGAAAAACTGTTTTTT. Amino acids: CASSSQTGGGEKLFF.

The J gene is TRBJ2-3, the V gene TRBV6-6, with 8 bases identical to TRBD1. Losses at the gene ends were 8 bases for V and 1 base for J; bases not matched to a gene: 5. The germline V gene has CDR1 MNHNY and CDR2 SVGAGI (reference sequence). This CDR3 has 14 residues. The CDR3 nucleotides read TGTGCCAGCCTCGGACAGGGACGCACAGATACGCAGTATTTT. Its translation: CASLGQGRTDTQYF.

The chain couples TRBV6-6 to TRBJ2-7; tentatively, D is TRBD2 (5 bases). The V and J ends lost 11 bases and 1 base respectively, with 12 bases between them. CDR3 length equals 12 residues. The germline V gene has CDR1 MNHNY and CDR2 SVGAGI (reference sequence). The CDR3 sequence: CAVRSGSYEQYF. DNA of the CDR3: TGTGCCGTTCGATCGGGGTCCTACGAGCAGTACTTC.

The chain employs TRBV5-4 and TRBJ2-3, with 12 bases aligning to TRBD1. This CDR3 is 15 amino acids long. The junction had 6 bases not matched to a gene; V was cut back by 6 bases and J by 4 bases. Germline values: CDR1 SGHNT, CDR2 YYREEE (reference sequence). The CDR3 bases are TGTGCCAGCATCACCGGGACAGGGGGCTCAGATACGCAGTATTTT. This sequence encodes CASITGTGGSDTQYF.